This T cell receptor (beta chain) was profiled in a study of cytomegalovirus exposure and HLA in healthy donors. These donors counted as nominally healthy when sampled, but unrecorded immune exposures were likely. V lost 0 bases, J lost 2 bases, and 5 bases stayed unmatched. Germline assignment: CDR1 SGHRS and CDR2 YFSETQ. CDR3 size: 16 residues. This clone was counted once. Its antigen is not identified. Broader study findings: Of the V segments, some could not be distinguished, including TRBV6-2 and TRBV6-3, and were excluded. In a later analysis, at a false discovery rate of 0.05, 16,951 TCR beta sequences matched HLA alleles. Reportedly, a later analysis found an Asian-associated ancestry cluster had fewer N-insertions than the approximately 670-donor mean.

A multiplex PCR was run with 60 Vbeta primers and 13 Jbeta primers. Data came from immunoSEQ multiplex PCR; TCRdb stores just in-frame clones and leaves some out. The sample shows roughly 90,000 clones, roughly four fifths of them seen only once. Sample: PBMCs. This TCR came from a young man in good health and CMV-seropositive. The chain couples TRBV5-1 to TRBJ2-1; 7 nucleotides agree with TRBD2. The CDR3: CASSLVGGITYNEQFF. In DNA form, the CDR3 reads TGCGCCAGCAGCTTGGTCGGGGGGATCACCTACAATGAGCAGTTCTTC.